Listed here is a single T cell receptor beta chain. What it binds is unknown. This record belongs to a study of shared clonotypes between healthy human individuals. Study observations and caveats: Relative to clonotypes present in all four donors, those not shared had lower generation probabilities. Naive subsets generally had larger estimated richness than memory subsets.

The protocol was immunoSEQ multiplex PCR, while the TCRdb copy is restricted to in-frame clones and leaves out a portion. Here the sample spans about 600,000 clones, around 97% being singletons. There are 14 residues in the CDR3. Trimming left V 5 bases short and J 0 bases short, with 10 bases between. Per the germline V gene, CDR1 is SGHVS and CDR2 is FQNEAQ. V is TRBV7-8 and J is TRBJ1-2, with D uncertain. This TCR was sampled from a woman in her thirties in good health. The specimen was naive CD4+ T cells sorted from blood. Subset specified: CD45RA+ positively selected. CDR3 protein: CASSPEWANYGYTF. The CDR3 DNA follows: TGTGCCAGCAGCCCAGAGTGGGCTAACTATGGCTACACCTTC.